This TCR beta chain comes out of a study of cytomegalovirus exposure and HLA in healthy donors. Whole-study results and caveats: The records held CMV serostatus as the only immune exposure information.

In this sample, this clone turned up a few times. The antigen remains undetermined. The PCR had 60 Vbeta and 13 Jbeta primers. Sequenced by immunoSEQ multiplex PCR; TCRdb stores in-frame clones only, minus some. Among approximately 110,000 clones listed, roughly 15% were seen once. Germline CDR1 reads SGHTA; CDR2 reads FQGNSA. V was shortened by 2 bases and J by 0 bases, with 14 bases between the two germline ends. The CDR3 runs 18 residues. This TCR was sampled from a female donor in good health and CMV-seronegative. Sequencing was performed on PBMCs. The rearrangement uses TRBV7-2 and TRBJ1-6; a weak D match, TRBD1 (5 bases). The CDR3 is CASSLRQGLSSYNSPLHF. CDR3 DNA sequence: TGTGCCAGCAGCTTACGTCAGGGACTAAGCTCCTATAATTCACCCCTCCACTTT. Full variable domain (remainder filled in from reference TRBV7-2 and TRBJ1-6): GAGVSQSPSNKVTEKGKDVELRCDPISGHTALYWYRQSLGQGLEFLIYFQGNSAPDKSGLPSDRFSAERTGGSVSTLTIQRTQQEDSAVYLCASSLRQGLSSYNSPLHFGNGTRLTVT.